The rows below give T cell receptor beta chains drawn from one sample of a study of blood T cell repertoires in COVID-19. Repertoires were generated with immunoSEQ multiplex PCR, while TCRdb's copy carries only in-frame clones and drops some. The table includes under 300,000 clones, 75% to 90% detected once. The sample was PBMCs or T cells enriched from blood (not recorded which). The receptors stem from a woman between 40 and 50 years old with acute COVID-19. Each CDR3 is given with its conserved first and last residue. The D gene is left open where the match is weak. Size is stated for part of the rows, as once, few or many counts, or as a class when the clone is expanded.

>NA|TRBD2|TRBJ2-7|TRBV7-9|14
TGTGCCAGCAGCTTGGAGGGCGGGGGATACGAGCAGTACTTC
CASSLEGGGYEQYF
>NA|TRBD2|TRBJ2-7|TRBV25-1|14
TGTGCCAGCCAGGGGACTAGCGGCTCCTACGAGCAGTACTTC
CASQGTSGSYEQYF
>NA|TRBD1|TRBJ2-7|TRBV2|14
TGTGCCAGCGGGCAGGACAGGGGGAGCTACGAGCAGTACTTC
CASGQDRGSYEQYF
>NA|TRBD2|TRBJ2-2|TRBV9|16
TGTGCCAGCAGCGTTTCTAGCGGAGGCGGGACCGGGGAGCTGTTTTTT
CASSVSSGGGTGELFF
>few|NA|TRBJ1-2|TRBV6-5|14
TGTGCCAGCAGTTACCTCAGGGGTGACTATGGCTACACCTTC
CASSYLRGDYGYTF
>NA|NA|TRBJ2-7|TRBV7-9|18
TGTGCCAGCAGCTCAACACGCATCAGGACAGCCCACTACGACGAGCAGTACTTC
CASSSTRIRTAHYDEQYF
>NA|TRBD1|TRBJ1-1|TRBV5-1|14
TGCGCCAGCAGCTTGGAATCAGTACAGGGGAACGCTTTCTTT
CASSLESVQGNAFF
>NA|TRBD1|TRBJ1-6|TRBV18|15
TGTGCCAGCTCACTTGGGACAGACTATAATTCACCCCTCCACTTT
CASSLGTDYNSPLHF
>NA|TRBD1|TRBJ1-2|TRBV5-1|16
TGCGCCAGCAGCTTGGCCGGACAGGGGGATATATATGGCTACACCTTC
CASSLAGQGDIYGYTF
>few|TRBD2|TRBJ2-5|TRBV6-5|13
TGTGCCAGCAGGGCGGGAGTGGAAGAGACCCAGTACTTC
CASRAGVEETQYF
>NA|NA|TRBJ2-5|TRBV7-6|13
TGTGCCAGCAGCTTAGTTAGTCAAGAGACCCAGTACTTC
CASSLVSQETQYF
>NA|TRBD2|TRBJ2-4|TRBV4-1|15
TGCGCCAGCAGCCAAGATTGGCGGGAGGAAAACATTCAGTACTTC
CASSQDWREENIQYF
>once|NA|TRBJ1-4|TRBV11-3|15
TGTGCCAGCAGCTTATCTGATATCTATAATGAAAAACTGTTTTTT
CASSLSDIYNEKLFF